The 21 T cell receptor beta chains reported below all come from one sample, sequenced in a study of cytomegalovirus exposure and HLA in healthy donors. A multiplex PCR was run with 60 Vbeta primers and 13 Jbeta primers. TCRdb's copy holds only in-frame clones and misses some; the assay was immunoSEQ multiplex PCR. The sample holds 150,000 or so clones; roughly 85% are singletons and the top ten take around an eighth. Specimen: PBMCs. These receptors all stem from a man aged 45-65 years in good health and CMV-seropositive.

The CDR3 here is CASSYSNSGYEQFF. CDR3 DNA: TGTGCCAGCAGTTACTCCAATAGCGGGTATGAGCAGTTCTTC. The rearrangement joins TRBV6-5 to TRBJ2-1, with TRBD2 matching 7 bases. In germline, CDR1 is MNHEY, CDR2 SVGAGI. The V and J ends lost 0 bases and 8 bases, in that order; junction bases with no gene match: 4. This CDR3 spans 14 amino acids.

As for this clone: One end of the junction is discordant with germline, which a read error may explain. The chain recombines TRBV7-9 with TRBJ2-2; the D gene is possibly TRBD1 (5 bases). CDR1 and CDR2 from the germline V gene are SEHNR and FQNEAQ (reference sequence). The CDR3 runs 10 residues. The CDR3 DNA sequence: TGTTCCAGTCAGGGTCGGGAGCTGTTTTTT. It translates to CSSQGRELFF.

This clone was picked up a small number of times. The V call is TRBV7-2, the J call TRBJ2-5, with D possibly being TRBD1 (6 bases). Germline lookup yields CDR1 SGHTA and CDR2 FQGNSA. V was clipped by 1 base and J by 5 bases, with 11 bases between them. The CDR3 runs 14 residues. The CDR3 sequence: CASSLGTGPETQYF. In DNA, the CDR3 is TGTGCCAGCAGCTTAGGTACAGGGCCGGAGACCCAGTACTTC.

The CDR3 nucleotides are TGTGCCAGCAGCTTAACCCCGGCAGGGGTTTTCAATGAGCAGTTCTTC. Its translation is CASSLTPAGVFNEQFF. This chain connects TRBV7-3 to TRBJ2-1, with TRBD1 as a possible D gene (6 bases). The CDR3 has 16 residues. The V gene's germline CDR1 is SGHTA and CDR2 FQGTGA. V lost 0 bases and J lost 6, with 15 bases in between.

This rearrangement joins TRBV2 to TRBJ2-3, with no clear D. The V end was cut by 5 bases, the J end by 2 bases, with 11 bases between. This CDR3 is built from 14 residues. Per germline, CDR1 SNHLY and CDR2 FYNNEI. CDR3 bases: TGTGCCAGCAGTCTAGAGGTCGACACAGATACGCAGTATTTT. This codes for CASSLEVDTDTQYF. Full variable domain (rest looked up from reference TRBV2 and TRBJ2-3): EPEVTQTPSHQVTQMGQEVILRCVPISNHLYFYWYRQILGQKVEFLVSFYNNEISEKSEIFDDQFSVERPDGSNFTLKIRSTKLEDSAMYFCASSLEVDTDTQYFGPGTRLTVL.

This clone was counted only a few times. This chain links TRBV5-1 with TRBJ2-2, with 8 bases matching TRBD1. V lost 3 bases to trimming and J lost 1 base; unmatched junction nucleotides: 11. This CDR3 has 18 amino acids. The germline V gene encodes CDR1 SGHRS and CDR2 YFSETQ. CDR3 nucleotide sequence: TGCGCCAGCAGCTGGACAGGGAGCGCTGTAGTGAACACCGGGGAGCTGTTTTTT. Translation gives CASSWTGSAVVNTGELFF.

This chain uses TRBV6-5 with TRBJ1-2, with TRBD1 matching over 8 bases. Germline V lookup: CDR1 MNHEY, CDR2 SVGAGI. V trimming: 5 bases; J trimming: 7 bases; junction bases outside the gene matches: 6. CDR3 size: 13 residues. The chain's CDR3 is CASSIGQGRGYTF. DNA for the CDR3: TGTGCCAGCAGTATCGGACAGGGACGTGGCTACACCTTC.

The chain is built from TRBV5-4 and TRBJ2-1; TRBD2 matches 10 bases. Germline CDR1 is SGHNT and CDR2 is YYREEE (reference sequence). The CDR3 consists of 18 residues. V was clipped by 4 bases and J by 1 base; unmatched bases: 11. The CDR3 sequence: CASSHSSGGILSYNEQFF. The CDR3 DNA reads as TGTGCCAGCAGCCATTCTAGCGGGGGAATCTTATCCTACAATGAGCAGTTCTTC.

Regarding this clone: Other DNA sequences from this sample encode an identical CDR3 as well. The chain is built from TRBV19 and TRBJ2-7; 9 nucleotides align to TRBD1. CDR1 and CDR2 (germline): LNHDA, SQIVND (reference sequence). Trimming took 7 bases from V and 4 from J; bases not matched to a gene: 5. This CDR3 has 13 amino acids. The CDR3 coding sequence is TGTGCCAGTAAGGGGACAGGGTCTTACGAGCAGTACTTC. Amino acid sequence: CASKGTGSYEQYF. Full variable domain (rest looked up from reference TRBV19 and TRBJ2-7): DGGITQSPKYLFRKEGQNVTLSCEQNLNHDAMYWYRQDPGQGLRLIYYSQIVNDFQKGDIAEGYSVSREKKESFPLTVTSAQKNPTAFYLCASKGTGSYEQYFGPGTRLTVT.

This sequence joins TRBV6-6 and TRBJ2-3; D unclear. Trimming cost V 2 bases and J 2 bases, with 8 bases left between them. CDR3 size: 14 residues. Germline CDR1 is MNHNY and CDR2 is SVGAGI (reference sequence). The CDR3 bases are TGTGCCAGCAGTTACCAACAAAACACAGATACGCAGTATTTT. Its protein product is CASSYQQNTDTQYF.

The chain is built from TRBV6-6 and TRBJ1-1; D uncertain. V was clipped by 4 bases and J by 6 bases, with 9 bases between them. CDR1 and CDR2 (germline): MNHNY, SVGAGI (reference sequence). This CDR3 has 12 amino acids. CDR3 DNA: TGTGCCAGCAGTTCCCGACGGGCTGAAGCTTTCTTT. Residues: CASSSRRAEAFF.

The chain has TRBV4-2 and TRBJ2-3; 7 bases match TRBD1. V lost 2 bases and J lost 2; bases outside the gene matches: 7. The CDR3 extends over 16 amino acids. Germline assignment: CDR1 LGHNA and CDR2 YNFKEQ. CDR3 protein: CASSQSSDRDTDTQYF. As DNA, the CDR3 is TGTGCCAGCAGCCAAAGTTCTGACAGGGACACAGATACGCAGTATTTT.

The rearrangement links TRBV27 to TRBJ2-1; D gene unclear. The CDR3 consists of 13 residues. V shed 5 bases and J shed 9 bases, with 14 bases lying between them. Germline values: CDR1 MNHEY, CDR2 SMNVEV (reference sequence). DNA of the CDR3: TGTGCCAGCAGTCTTGGCGGTGTGGGTGAGCAGTTCTTC. Its protein is CASSLGGVGEQFF.

This chain joins TRBV27 and TRBJ2-1; D gene uncertain. In germline, CDR1 is MNHEY, CDR2 SMNVEV (reference sequence). V dropped 0 bases and J dropped 5 bases, with 8 bases sitting between them. CDR3 size: 14 residues. The CDR3 loop reads CASSLSSPHNEQFF. CDR3 DNA sequence: TGTGCCAGCAGTTTATCGAGCCCGCACAATGAGCAGTTCTTC.

The chain couples TRBV7-6 to TRBJ2-2, with 7 bases fitting TRBD1. Germline values: CDR1 SGHVS, CDR2 FNYEAQ. The CDR3 totals 16 residues. The V and J ends lost 2 bases and 0 bases, in that order; junction bases with no gene match: 3. The CDR3 spells CASSLTTGANTGELFF. The DNA of the CDR3 is TGTGCCAGCAGCTTAACTACAGGGGCGAACACCGGGGAGCTGTTTTTT.

The table lists this clone with a few counts. The V and J genes are TRBV5-6 and TRBJ1-5, with TRBD1 matching over 8 bases. CDR1 SGHDT and CDR2 YYEEEE come from the germline V gene. V shed 0 bases and J 11 bases; nucleotides not matched to a gene: 10. The CDR3 contains 15 residues. CDR3 DNA sequence: TGTGCCAGCAGCTTGGGCGGACAGGGTTTGTGGGCCCAGCATTTT. This sequence encodes CASSLGGQGLWAQHF.

V is TRBV7-6 and J is TRBJ2-5, with a weak D call TRBD2 (7 bases). In germline, CDR1 is SGHVS, CDR2 FNYEAQ. CDR3 length: 15 residues. V lost 0 bases to trimming and J lost 4 bases, with 12 bases between them. CDR3 nucleotide sequence: TGTGCCAGCAGCTTAGCGGGGGGGCCTCGAGAGACCCAGTACTTC. The encoded protein is CASSLAGGPRETQYF. Complete variable domain (other parts from reference TRBV7-6 and TRBJ2-5): GAGVSQSPRYKVTKRGQDVALRCDPISGHVSLYWYRQALGQGPEFLTYFNYEAQQDKSGLPNDRFSAERPEGSISTLTIQRTEQRDSAMYRCASSLAGGPRETQYFGPGTRLLVL.

This clone was counted only a few times. In DNA, the CDR3 is TGCGCCAGCAGCTTGGTCACAAATACCAAAAACATTCAGTACTTC. Amino acids: CASSLVTNTKNIQYF. V usage is TRBV5-1 and J usage is TRBJ2-4; D remains unclear. Germline V lookup: CDR1 SGHRS, CDR2 YFSETQ. V lost 0 bases and J lost 2, with 9 bases in between. The CDR3 has 15 residues.

The chain employs TRBV29-1 and TRBJ2-3; 13 bases align to TRBD2. Trimming at V came to 5 bases and at J to 2 bases, leaving 7 bases not matched to a gene. This CDR3 contains 16 residues. Looked up from germline, CDR1 is SQVTM and CDR2 is ANQGSEA. The CDR3 DNA reads as TGCAGCGTTCGGACTAGCGGGGGTTTCTACACAGATACGCAGTATTTT. Translating it yields CSVRTSGGFYTDTQYF.

The DNA for the CDR3 is TGTGCCAGCAGCTTAGCGTCGACTAGCGGGGGAGGGGGGCGTAAAGGTGAGCAGTTCTTC. As protein: CASSLASTSGGGGRKGEQFF. The chain uses TRBV7-6 and TRBJ2-1; TRBD2 matches at 12 bases. Germline V lookup: CDR1 SGHVS, CDR2 FNYEAQ. The CDR3 has 20 amino acids. V gave up 0 bases and J gave up 9 bases; unmatched junction bases: 18.

The rearrangement uses TRBV5-1 and TRBJ1-2, with TRBD1 identical over 10 bases. The V gene's germline CDR1 is SGHRS and CDR2 YFSETQ. The V gene end was trimmed by 4 bases and the J gene end by 4 bases; junction bases not matched to a gene: 7. This CDR3 is built from 15 residues. CDR3 in DNA: TGCGCCAGCAGCCCTGGACAGGGGGGGTTCTATGGCTACACCTTC. Translated, it gives CASSPGQGGFYGYTF.